These 27 T cell receptor beta chains were all obtained from the same sample, sequenced in a study of long-term antiretroviral therapy in people with HIV (dated by TCRdb to between 2021 and 2023). The immunoSEQ hsTCRB v3.0 assay was used at survey level resolution to sequence the TRB variable region. This is the immuneACCESS table as TCRdb keeps it, with only in-frame sequences that have V and J called. A part of the clones is gone; compared with another copy, unresolved V genes explain less than half, and the rest is unexplained. For this sample there are around 34,000 clones; roughly 80% appear just once. The ten largest clonotypes hold about 5% of the sample. Sequences were derived from unsorted PBMCs, sampled 1.5 years after starting antiretroviral therapy. The receptors here all came from a man aged 18 to 30 with HIV.

The chain links TRBV13 to TRBJ2-3; perhaps TRBD2 as D (5 bases). The CDR3 runs 14 residues. V gave up 3 bases and J gave up 0 bases, with 7 bases separating them. The germline gives CDR1 PRHDT, CDR2 FYEKMQ (reference sequence). CDR3 coding DNA: TGTGCCAGCAGCTTCGGGGAGAGCACAGATACGCAGTATTTT. This encodes CASSFGESTDTQYF.

This clone was picked up a small number of times. The chain has TRBV7-9 and TRBJ1-1; D not certain. V was shortened by 1 base and J by 9 bases, with 12 bases between the two germline ends. The CDR3 has 13 residues. Germline V gene sequence: CDR1 SEHNR, CDR2 FQNEAQ (reference sequence). The CDR3 protein is CASSLGGPRKAFF. The DNA of the CDR3 is TGTGCCAGCAGCTTAGGAGGACCGCGAAAAGCTTTCTTT.

Written as DNA, the CDR3 is TGTGCCAGCAGTTACTCGGACAGGACCGCTAACTATGGCTACACCTTC. Protein: CASSYSDRTANYGYTF. V and J are TRBV6-5 and TRBJ1-2; 7 nucleotides align to TRBD1. Trimming removed 0 bases from V and 0 bases from J; junction bases left unmatched: 4. This CDR3 has 16 amino acids. The germline V gene has CDR1 MNHEY and CDR2 SVGAGI.

This clone was seen more than once but under ten times. The chain links TRBV5-1 to TRBJ2-1; 10 bases agree with TRBD2. J lost 2 bases, V lost 2 bases, and 4 bases had no gene match. Germline V gene lookup returns CDR1 SGHRS and CDR2 YFSETQ. The CDR3 contains 16 residues. CDR3 loop: CASSLTSGAAYNEQFF. CDR3 DNA sequence: TGCGCCAGCAGCTTAACTAGCGGGGCCGCCTACAATGAGCAGTTCTTC.

The chain joins TRBV27 to TRBJ2-5; D call uncertain. V lost 5 bases to trimming and J lost 6 bases, with 13 bases between them. The CDR3 has 13 residues. The V gene's germline CDR1 is MNHEY and CDR2 SMNVEV (reference sequence). CDR3 sequence reads: CASSTPPYKTQYF. Here the CDR3 DNA reads TGTGCCAGCAGTACCCCCCCCTACAAGACCCAGTACTTC.

The J gene is TRBJ2-3, the V gene TRBV5-1; D is uncertain. The CDR3 sequence is 14 residues long. V lost 4 bases and J 4 bases, leaving 13 bases between the germline ends. CDR1 is SGHRS and CDR2 is YFSETQ in the germline V gene. The CDR3 DNA is TGCGCCAGCAGCATCACCCTTCTCGCAGATACGCAGTATTTT. This sequence encodes CASSITLLADTQYF.

The V call is TRBV27, the J call TRBJ2-3, with 8 bases identical to TRBD2. Germline loops: CDR1 MNHEY, CDR2 SMNVEV (reference sequence). Trimming removed 4 bases from V and 7 bases from J; junction bases left unmatched: 19. This CDR3 spans 18 amino acids. CDR3 sequence: CASSYKGSGSSLGNTQYF. For the CDR3, the DNA is TGTGCCAGCAGTTACAAAGGGAGCGGGAGTTCCCTGGGAAATACGCAGTATTTT.

The chain employs TRBV19 and TRBJ2-7; 10 bases map to TRBD2. V lost 5 bases to trimming and J lost 4 bases; unmatched junction nucleotides: 8. This CDR3 comprises 15 residues. Germline V CDR1 and CDR2: LNHDA, SQIVND (reference sequence). This CDR3 is CASSVTSGRGYEQYF. CDR3 DNA: TGTGCCAGTAGTGTTACCAGCGGGAGGGGTTACGAGCAGTACTTC.

The rearrangement joins TRBV7-2 to TRBJ2-5; D is uncertain. V lost 5 bases and J 5 bases, leaving 18 bases between the germline ends. This CDR3 has 15 residues. CDR1 and CDR2 (germline): SGHTA, FQGNSA. CDR3: CASSLTPLPVETQYF. CDR3 in DNA: TGTGCCAGCAGCCTCACCCCACTTCCTGTGGAGACCCAGTACTTC.

With regard to this clone: The same CDR3 is also encoded by other DNA sequences in this sample. J is TRBJ1-2 and V is TRBV19; 7 positions match TRBD1. The CDR3 runs 13 residues. Germline V lookup: CDR1 LNHDA, CDR2 SQIVND (reference sequence). Germline trimming cut 6 bases from V and 4 bases from J; bases unmatched to any gene: 5. This chain's CDR3 is CASRSRQGYGYTF. The DNA for the CDR3 is TGTGCCAGTAGGTCCCGACAGGGCTATGGCTACACCTTC. Full variable domain (remainder filled in from reference TRBV19 and TRBJ1-2): DGGITQSPKYLFRKEGQNVTLSCEQNLNHDAMYWYRQDPGQGLRLIYYSQIVNDFQKGDIAEGYSVSREKKESFPLTVTSAQKNPTAFYLCASRSRQGYGYTFGSGTRLTVV.

The CDR3 spells CASSLASVPTYEQYF. The CDR3 DNA is TGCGCCAGCAGCTTGGCTAGCGTACCGACCTACGAGCAGTACTTC. The V and J genes are TRBV5-1 and TRBJ2-7, with a weak D call TRBD2 (6 bases). Trimming left V 0 bases short and J 2 bases short, with 12 bases between. The CDR3 covers 15 residues. Germline-derived CDR1 and CDR2 are SGHRS and YFSETQ. Together with reference TRBV5-1 and TRBJ2-7, the CDR3 gives the full variable domain: KAGVTQTPRYLIKTRGQQVTLSCSPISGHRSVSWYQQTPGQGLQFLFEYFSETQRNKGNFPGRFSGRQFSNSRSEMNVSTLELGDSALYLCASSLASVPTYEQYFGPGTRLTVT.

The V gene is TRBV21-1, the J gene TRBJ2-3; no DNA check was done on the table's D call, TRBD2. TRBV21-1 is a pseudogene. This CDR3 has 16 amino acids. CDR3 in DNA: TGTGCCAGCAGCCTCCCCAGCGGGAGGGTGACAGATACGCAGTATTTT. Its translation is CASSLPSGRVTDTQYF.

This chain uses TRBV27 with TRBJ2-7; 12 nucleotides line up with TRBD2. This CDR3 has 15 residues. Trimming took 2 bases from V and 3 from J; bases not matched to a gene: 2. Germline V gene lookup returns CDR1 MNHEY and CDR2 SMNVEV (reference sequence). As DNA, the CDR3 is TGTGCCAGCAGTTTAGCGGGACTAGCGGGCTACGAGCAGTACTTC. This codes for CASSLAGLAGYEQYF.

This clone has more than one count but fewer than ten. V usage is TRBV29-1 and J usage is TRBJ1-2; D is unresolved. CDR3 size: 13 residues. The V gene's germline CDR1 is SQVTM and CDR2 ANQGSEA. V was clipped by 1 base and J by 0 bases, with 6 bases between them. CDR3 sequence reads: CSVEAGANYGYTF. CDR3 coding DNA: TGCAGCGTTGAAGCTGGGGCTAACTATGGCTACACCTTC. Using reference TRBV29-1 and TRBJ1-2 for the parts outside the CDR3, the full variable domain is SAVISQKPSRDICQRGTSLTIQCQVDSQVTMMFWYRQQPGQSLTLIATANQGSEATYESGFVIDKFPISRPNLTFSTLTVSNMSPEDSSIYLCSVEAGANYGYTFGSGTRLTVV.

The chain's CDR3 is CASSLGVPGGPQHF. For the CDR3, the DNA is TGTGCCAGCTCCCTGGGAGTCCCGGGGGGGCCCCAGCATTTT. The chain joins TRBV6-5 to TRBJ1-5, with D maybe TRBD1 (5 bases). The germline gives CDR1 MNHEY, CDR2 SVGAGI. Trimming cost V 8 bases and J 9 bases, with 20 bases left between them. This CDR3 is 14 amino acids long.

This clone turned up a few times. This rearrangement joins TRBV5-1 to TRBJ1-5, with TRBD1 matching 10 bases. The CDR3 consists of 15 residues. Trimming cost V 4 bases and J 4 bases; bases outside gene matches: 5. Germline V gene data show CDR1 as SGHRS and CDR2 as YFSETQ. The CDR3 sequence: CASSPWTGGNQPQHF. The CDR3 nucleotides are TGCGCCAGCAGCCCCTGGACAGGGGGAAATCAGCCCCAGCATTTT.

The gene calls are TRBV5-3 and TRBJ2-7; the D is unclear. TRBV5-3 is an open reading frame whose function is uncertain. The germline V and J ends were trimmed by 0 bases and 1 base, with 5 bases remaining between them. The CDR3 length is 13 residues. The CDR3 sequence: CARSLEASYEQYF. The CDR3 coding sequence is TGTGCCAGAAGCTTGGAAGCTTCCTACGAGCAGTACTTC.

The chain links TRBV18 to TRBJ1-2; D may be TRBD1 (5 bases). Germline V gives CDR1 KGHSH, CDR2 LQKENI. Trimming removed 4 bases from V and 5 bases from J, with 14 bases in between. The CDR3 runs to 14 residues. The CDR3 sequence: CASSLSDGGYGYTF. The CDR3 region has the DNA TGTGCCAGCTCACTATCGGACGGGGGTTATGGCTACACCTTC. Full variable domain (missing parts from reference TRBV18 and TRBJ1-2): NAGVMQNPRHLVRRRGQEARLRCSPMKGHSHVYWYRQLPEEGLKFMVYLQKENIIDESGMPKERFSAEFPKEGPSILRIQQVVRGDSAAYFCASSLSDGGYGYTFGSGTRLTVV.

This sequence joins TRBV5-1 and TRBJ1-4; the D gene is possibly TRBD1 (6 bases). Germline values: CDR1 SGHRS, CDR2 YFSETQ. The CDR3 loop spans 16 amino acids. V lost 4 bases, J lost 8 bases, and 21 bases lay in between. CDR3 in DNA: TGCGCCAGCAGCCTGAGTCCCGGGGCCGGGGGCGAAAAACTGTTTTTT. Its translation is CASSLSPGAGGEKLFF.

The genes are TRBV9 and TRBJ2-2; unclear D gene. V was pared by 0 bases and J by 5 bases, with 8 bases between. The length of the CDR3 is 14 residues. Germline V gene data show CDR1 as SGDLS and CDR2 as YYNGEE. In DNA, the CDR3 is TGTGCCAGCAGCGTAGGAAGGGTAACCGGGGAGCTGTTTTTT. Residues: CASSVGRVTGELFF.

The genes are TRBV7-7 and TRBJ2-2; 10 bases map to TRBD1. CDR1 is SSHAT, CDR2 FNYEAQ, per germline (reference sequence). V was clipped by 5 bases and J by 6 bases; unmatched bases: 12. This CDR3 is 17 amino acids long. CDR3 loop: CASSPIRQGASAGELFF. DNA for the CDR3: TGTGCCAGCAGCCCAATAAGACAGGGGGCATCGGCCGGGGAGCTGTTTTTT.

The V gene is TRBV14, the J gene TRBJ2-2; 10 nucleotides match TRBD2. V trimming: 4 bases; J trimming: 7 bases; junction bases outside the gene matches: 9. CDR1 is SGHDN and CDR2 is FVKESK in the germline V gene. CDR3 size: 16 residues. In DNA form, the CDR3 reads TGTGCCAGCAGCCGAGCGGGAGGGCGAGTCGGCGGGGAGCTGTTTTTT. It encodes CASSRAGGRVGGELFF.

This chain uses TRBV11-2 with TRBJ2-7; TRBD1 or TRBD2 may be the D gene (5 bases each). The germline V and J ends were trimmed by 1 base and 3 bases, with 10 bases remaining between them. The CDR3 spans 14 residues. Per the germline V gene, CDR1 is SGHAT and CDR2 is FQNNGV. CDR3: CASSLGGTDYEQYF. The CDR3 coding sequence is TGTGCCAGCAGCTTAGGGGGGACCGACTACGAGCAGTACTTC. The whole variable domain, filled in from reference TRBV11-2 and TRBJ2-7, reads EAGVAQSPRYKIIEKRQSVAFWCNPISGHATLYWYQQILGQGPKLLIQFQNNGVVDDSQLPKDRFSAERLKGVDSTLKIQPAKLEDSAVYLCASSLGGTDYEQYFGPGTRLTVT.

V is TRBV7-9 and J is TRBJ2-3; 9 bases fit TRBD2. Looked up from germline, CDR1 is SEHNR and CDR2 is FQNEAQ (reference sequence). The CDR3 length is 16 residues. V was clipped by 4 bases and J by 2 bases; unmatched bases: 7. The CDR3 sequence is CASSSLAGSDTDTQYF. In DNA form, the CDR3 reads TGTGCCAGCAGCTCTCTAGCGGGGAGCGACACAGATACGCAGTATTTT.

The rearrangement links TRBV5-6 to TRBJ1-1; the D gene is possibly TRBD1 (5 bases). The CDR3 covers 12 residues. Trimming removed 2 bases from V and 9 bases from J, with 11 bases in between. CDR1 is SGHDT, CDR2 YYEEEE, per germline. This CDR3 reads CASSFGTHQAFF. In DNA form, the CDR3 reads TGTGCCAGCAGCTTTGGGACCCACCAAGCTTTCTTT.

The chain links TRBV4-3 to TRBJ2-7; D possibly corresponds to TRBD2 (5 bases). CDR1 is LGHNA, CDR2 YSLEER, per germline. Trimming cost V 0 bases and J 0 bases, with 15 bases left between them. CDR3 length: 17 amino acids. CDR3 region: CASSQDVASQSSYEQYF. CDR3 nucleotide sequence: TGCGCCAGCAGCCAAGATGTCGCTAGCCAGAGCTCCTACGAGCAGTACTTC.

For this clone: Different DNA sequences within this sample yield the same CDR3. CDR3 protein: CASSNRQGGDQPQHF. CDR3 sequence (DNA): TGTGCCAGTAGCAACCGACAGGGGGGGGATCAGCCCCAGCATTTT. The V and J genes are TRBV19 and TRBJ1-5; 9 positions match TRBD1. Per germline, CDR1 LNHDA and CDR2 SQIVND (reference sequence). There are 15 residues in the CDR3. Trimming at V came to 6 bases and at J to 5 bases, leaving 8 bases not matched to a gene.